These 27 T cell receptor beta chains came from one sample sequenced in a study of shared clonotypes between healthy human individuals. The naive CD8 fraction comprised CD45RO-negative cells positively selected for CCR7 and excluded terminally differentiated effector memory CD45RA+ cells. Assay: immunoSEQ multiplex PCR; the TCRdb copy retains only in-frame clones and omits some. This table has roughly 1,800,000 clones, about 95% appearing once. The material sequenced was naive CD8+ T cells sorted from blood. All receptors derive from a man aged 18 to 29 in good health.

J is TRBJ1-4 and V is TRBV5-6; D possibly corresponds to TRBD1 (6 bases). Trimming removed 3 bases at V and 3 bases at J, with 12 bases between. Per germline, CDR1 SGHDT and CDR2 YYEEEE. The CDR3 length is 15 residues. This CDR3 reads CASSSGDGSNEKLFF. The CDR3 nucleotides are TGTGCCAGCAGCTCAGGGGACGGCTCTAATGAAAAACTGTTTTTT.

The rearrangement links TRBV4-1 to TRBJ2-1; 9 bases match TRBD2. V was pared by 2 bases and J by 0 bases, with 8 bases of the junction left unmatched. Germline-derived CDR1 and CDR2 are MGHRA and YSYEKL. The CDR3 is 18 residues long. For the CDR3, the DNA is TGCGCCAGCAGCCAACATGTCGGGACTAGCAGCTCCTACAATGAGCAGTTCTTC. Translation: CASSQHVGTSSSYNEQFF.

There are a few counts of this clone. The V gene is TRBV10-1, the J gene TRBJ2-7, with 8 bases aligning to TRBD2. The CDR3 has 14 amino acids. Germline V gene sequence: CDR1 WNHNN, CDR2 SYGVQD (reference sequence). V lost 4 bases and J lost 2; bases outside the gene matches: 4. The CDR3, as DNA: TGCGCCAGCAGTGTCGGGGGGGTCCCCTACGAGCAGTACTTC. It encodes CASSVGGVPYEQYF.

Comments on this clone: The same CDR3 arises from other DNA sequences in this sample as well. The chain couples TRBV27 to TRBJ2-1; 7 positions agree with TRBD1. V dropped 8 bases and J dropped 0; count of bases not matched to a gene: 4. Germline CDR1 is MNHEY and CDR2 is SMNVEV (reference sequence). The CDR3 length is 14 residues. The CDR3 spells CASRGQSSYNEQFF. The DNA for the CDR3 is TGTGCCAGCCGGGGACAGAGCTCCTACAATGAGCAGTTCTTC.

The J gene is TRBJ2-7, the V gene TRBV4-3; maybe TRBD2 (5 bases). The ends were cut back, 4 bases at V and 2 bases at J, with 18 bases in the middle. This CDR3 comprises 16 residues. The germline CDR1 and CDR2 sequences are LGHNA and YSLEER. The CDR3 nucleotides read TGCGCCAGCAGCCCGACCGGGAACAGCGACACCTACGAGCAGTACTTC. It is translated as CASSPTGNSDTYEQYF.

In nucleotides, the CDR3 is TGTGCCAGCAGCTTTATACAGGGCCCCAATGAGCAGTTCTTC. Translating gives CASSFIQGPNEQFF. This rearrangement joins TRBV11-2 to TRBJ2-1; D perhaps matches TRBD1 (6 bases). From germline, CDR1 is SGHAT and CDR2 FQNNGV. The CDR3 is made up of 14 amino acids. V was trimmed by 3 bases and J by 6 bases, leaving 12 bases between them.

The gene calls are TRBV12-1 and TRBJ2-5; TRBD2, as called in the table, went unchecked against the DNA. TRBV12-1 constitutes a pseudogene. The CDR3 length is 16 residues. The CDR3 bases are TGTGCCAGCAGCCCCAGACTAGCGGGGGGCCAAGAGACCCAGTACTTC. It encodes CASSPRLAGGQETQYF.

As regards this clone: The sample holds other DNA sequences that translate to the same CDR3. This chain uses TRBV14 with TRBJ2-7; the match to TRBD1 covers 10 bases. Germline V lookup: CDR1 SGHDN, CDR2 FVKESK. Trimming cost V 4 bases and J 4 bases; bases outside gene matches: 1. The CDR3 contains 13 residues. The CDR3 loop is CASSPGQGYEQYF. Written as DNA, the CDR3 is TGTGCCAGCAGCCCGGGACAGGGGTACGAGCAGTACTTC.

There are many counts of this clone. CDR3 region: CASGPLFAEQFF. In DNA form, the CDR3 reads TGTGCCAGCGGCCCGCTCTTCGCTGAGCAGTTCTTC. The V and J genes are TRBV2 and TRBJ2-1; no definite D call. Between the trimmed V and J ends, which lost 8 bases and 9 bases, there was a span of 14 bases. There are 12 residues in the CDR3. Germline V gives CDR1 SNHLY, CDR2 FYNNEI.

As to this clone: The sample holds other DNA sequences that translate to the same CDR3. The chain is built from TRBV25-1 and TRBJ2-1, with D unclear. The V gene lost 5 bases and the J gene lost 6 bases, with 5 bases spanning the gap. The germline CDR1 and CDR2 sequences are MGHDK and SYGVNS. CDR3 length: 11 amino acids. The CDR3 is CASSPANEQFF. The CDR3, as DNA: TGTGCCAGCAGTCCCGCCAATGAGCAGTTCTTC.

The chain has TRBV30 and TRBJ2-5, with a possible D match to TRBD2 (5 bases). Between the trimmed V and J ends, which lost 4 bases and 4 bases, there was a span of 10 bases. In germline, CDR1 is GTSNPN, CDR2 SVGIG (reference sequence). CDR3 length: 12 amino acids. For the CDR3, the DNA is TGTGCCTGGACTGGTGGAGGAGAGACCCAGTACTTC. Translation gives CAWTGGGETQYF.

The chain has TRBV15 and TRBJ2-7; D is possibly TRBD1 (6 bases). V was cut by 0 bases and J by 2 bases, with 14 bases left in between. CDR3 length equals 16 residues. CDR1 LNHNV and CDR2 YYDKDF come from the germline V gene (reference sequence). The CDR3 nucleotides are TGTGCCACCAGCAGAGATGAGGTGGGACAACCCTACGAGCAGTACTTC. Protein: CATSRDEVGQPYEQYF.

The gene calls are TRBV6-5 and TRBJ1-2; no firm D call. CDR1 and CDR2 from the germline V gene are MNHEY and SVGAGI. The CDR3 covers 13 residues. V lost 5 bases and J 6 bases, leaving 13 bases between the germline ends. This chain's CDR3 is CASSPSRVHGYTF. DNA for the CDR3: TGTGCCAGCAGTCCCTCGAGAGTACATGGCTACACCTTC.

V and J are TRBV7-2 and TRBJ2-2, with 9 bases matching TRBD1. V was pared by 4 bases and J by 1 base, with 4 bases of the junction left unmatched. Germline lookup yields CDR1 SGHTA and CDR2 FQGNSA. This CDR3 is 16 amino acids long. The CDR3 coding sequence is TGTGCCAGCAGCTGGCCGGGACAGGGGAACACCGGGGAGCTGTTTTTT. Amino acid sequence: CASSWPGQGNTGELFF.

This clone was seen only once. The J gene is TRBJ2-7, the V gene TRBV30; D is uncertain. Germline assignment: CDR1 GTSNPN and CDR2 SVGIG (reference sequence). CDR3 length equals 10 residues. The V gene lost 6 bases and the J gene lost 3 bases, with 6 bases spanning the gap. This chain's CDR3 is CACSGYEQYF. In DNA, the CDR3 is TGTGCCTGCTCGGGCTACGAGCAGTACTTC. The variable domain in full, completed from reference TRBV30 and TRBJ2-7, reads SQTIHQWPATLVQPVGSPLSLECTVEGTSNPNLYWYRQAAGRGLQLLFYSVGIGQISSEVPQNLSASRPQDRQFILSSKKLLLSDSGFYLCACSGYEQYFGPGTRLTVT.

CDR3 sequence reads: CASSRTAGANVLTF. CDR3 nucleotide sequence: TGTGCCAGCAGCCGGACAGCTGGGGCCAACGTCCTGACTTTC. The V and J genes are TRBV7-2 and TRBJ2-6, with D perhaps TRBD1 (6 bases). Trimming left V 5 bases short and J 2 bases short, with 7 bases between. The germline CDR1 and CDR2 sequences are SGHTA and FQGNSA. CDR3 size: 14 residues.

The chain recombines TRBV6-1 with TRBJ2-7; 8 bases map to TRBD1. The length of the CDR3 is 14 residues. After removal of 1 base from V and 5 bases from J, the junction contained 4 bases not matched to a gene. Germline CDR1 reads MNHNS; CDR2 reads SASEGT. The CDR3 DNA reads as TGTGCCAGCAGTGAAGGGACAGGGTTACACGAGCAGTACTTC. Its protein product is CASSEGTGLHEQYF.

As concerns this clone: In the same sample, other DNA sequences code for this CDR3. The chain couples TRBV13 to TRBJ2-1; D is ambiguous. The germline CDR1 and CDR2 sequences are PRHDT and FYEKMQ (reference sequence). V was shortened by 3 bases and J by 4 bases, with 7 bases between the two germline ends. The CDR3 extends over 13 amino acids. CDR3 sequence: CASSLGSYNEQFF. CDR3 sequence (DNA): TGTGCCAGCAGCTTGGGTTCTTACAATGAGCAGTTCTTC.

CDR3 DNA sequence: TGTGCCAGCAGTGAACCCCCCACAGGGGTCCGGGGATACGAGCAGTACTTC. This translates into CASSEPPTGVRGYEQYF. V gene TRBV6-1 combines with J gene TRBJ2-7; 7 positions agree with TRBD1. CDR1 and CDR2 (germline): MNHNS, SASEGT. With 2 bases clipped from V and 4 bases from J, the junction kept 14 bases outside the gene matches. The CDR3 has 17 residues.

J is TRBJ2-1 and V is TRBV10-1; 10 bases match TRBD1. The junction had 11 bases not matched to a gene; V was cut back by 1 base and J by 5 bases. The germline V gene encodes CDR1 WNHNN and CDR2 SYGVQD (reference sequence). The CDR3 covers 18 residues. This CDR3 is CASSEFPSGQGMDNEQFF. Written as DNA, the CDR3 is TGCGCCAGCAGTGAGTTCCCTTCGGGACAGGGGATGGACAATGAGCAGTTCTTC.

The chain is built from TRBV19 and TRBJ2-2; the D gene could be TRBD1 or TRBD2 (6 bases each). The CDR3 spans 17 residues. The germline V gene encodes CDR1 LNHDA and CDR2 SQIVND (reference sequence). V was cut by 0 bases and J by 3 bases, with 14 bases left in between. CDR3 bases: TGTGCCAGTAGTATAGATTTTGGGGGGCGGTACACCGGGGAGCTGTTTTTT. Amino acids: CASSIDFGGRYTGELFF. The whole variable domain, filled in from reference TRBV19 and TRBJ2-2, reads DGGITQSPKYLFRKEGQNVTLSCEQNLNHDAMYWYRQDPGQGLRLIYYSQIVNDFQKGDIAEGYSVSREKKESFPLTVTSAQKNPTAFYLCASSIDFGGRYTGELFFGEGSRLTVL.

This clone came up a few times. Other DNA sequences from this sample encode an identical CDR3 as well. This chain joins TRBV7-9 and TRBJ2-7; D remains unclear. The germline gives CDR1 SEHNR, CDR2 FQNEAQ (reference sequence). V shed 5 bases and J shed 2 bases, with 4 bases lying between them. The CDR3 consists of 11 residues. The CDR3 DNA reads TGTGCCAGCAGCCCCGCCTACGAGCAGTACTTC. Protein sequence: CASSPAYEQYF.

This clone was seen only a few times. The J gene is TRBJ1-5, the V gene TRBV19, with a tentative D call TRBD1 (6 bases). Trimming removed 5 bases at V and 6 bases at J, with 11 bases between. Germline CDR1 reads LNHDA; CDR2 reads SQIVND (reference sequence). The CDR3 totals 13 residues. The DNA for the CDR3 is TGTGCCAGTAGTGGTACAGGGATTCAGCCCCAGCATTTT. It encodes CASSGTGIQPQHF.

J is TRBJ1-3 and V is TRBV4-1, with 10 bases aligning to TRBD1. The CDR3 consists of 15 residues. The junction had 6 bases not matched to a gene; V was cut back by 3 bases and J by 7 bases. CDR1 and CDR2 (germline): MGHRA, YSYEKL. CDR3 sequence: CASSHGTGERNTIYF. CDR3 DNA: TGCGCCAGCAGCCACGGGACAGGGGAGAGGAACACCATATATTTT.

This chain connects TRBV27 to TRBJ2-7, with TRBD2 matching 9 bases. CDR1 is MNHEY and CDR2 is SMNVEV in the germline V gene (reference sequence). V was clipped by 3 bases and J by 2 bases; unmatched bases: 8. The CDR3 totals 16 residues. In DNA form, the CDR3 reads TGTGCCAGCAGTTTCTCTAGCGGGATCAAGGCCTACGAGCAGTACTTC. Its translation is CASSFSSGIKAYEQYF.

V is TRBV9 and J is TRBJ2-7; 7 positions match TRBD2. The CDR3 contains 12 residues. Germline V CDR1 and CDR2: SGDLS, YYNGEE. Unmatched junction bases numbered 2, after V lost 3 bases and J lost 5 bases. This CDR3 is CASSAGTNEQYF. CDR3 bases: TGTGCCAGCAGCGCGGGGACTAACGAGCAGTACTTC.

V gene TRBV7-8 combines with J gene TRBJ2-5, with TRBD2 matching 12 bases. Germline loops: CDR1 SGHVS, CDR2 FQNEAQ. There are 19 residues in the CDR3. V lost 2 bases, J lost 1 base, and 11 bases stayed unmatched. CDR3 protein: CASSLPEALLAGGQETQYF. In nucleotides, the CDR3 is TGTGCCAGCAGCTTACCCGAAGCCCTACTAGCGGGGGGCCAAGAGACCCAGTACTTC. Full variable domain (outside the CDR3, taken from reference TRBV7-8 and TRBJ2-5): GAGVSQSPRYKVAKRGQDVALRCDPISGHVSLFWYQQALGQGPEFLTYFQNEAQLDKSGLPSDRFFAERPEGSVSTLKIQRTQQEDSAVYLCASSLPEALLAGGQETQYFGPGTRLLVL.